This T cell receptor (beta chain) was observed in a study of blood T cells in healthy people across ages. Study outcomes and limitations: Naive T cell percentage and TCR beta diversity correlated strongly. Researchers deemed the diversity estimates from one million T cells underestimates.

The CDR3 spans 16 residues. From germline, CDR1 is SEHNR and CDR2 FQNEAQ (reference sequence). With V trimmed by 5 bases and J by 2 bases, 4 bases remained unmatched. About this clonotype: No antigen is known for it.

Sample-barcoded 5' priming and a J-beta primer mix drove a second PCR of roughly 7 to 11 cycles. Individual samples furnished no less than 2.5 million CDR3-containing paired-end reads apiece. TCRdb re-analysed the 5' RACE reads in MiXCR, keeping a single row per CDR3 protein. The sample contains approximately 880,000 distinct CDR3 sequences, around 48% of which appear only once. The sequencing sample was made of blood. The TCR was taken from a man aged 25 to 40 in good health. The J gene is TRBJ2-1, the V gene TRBV7-9, with 12 bases fitting TRBD2. The CDR3, as DNA: TGTGCCAGCAGCCCTAGCGGGGGGGCGACCTACAATGAGCAGTTCTTC. This encodes CASSPSGGATYNEQFF.